This passage covers 14 T cell receptor beta chains from one sample sequenced in a study of CD8 T cells in Susac syndrome. An amount of RNA that ranged from 0.5 to 1 ug was reverse transcribed with random hexamers. One entry per CDR3 protein, called by TCRdb with MiXCR from the immunoSEQ multiplex PCR reads. The sample lists 200,000 to 250,000 distinct CDR3 sequences, about 95% occurring once. Sequencing was performed on CD4+ T cells from PBMCs. These receptor sequences come from a human donor with multiple sclerosis.

The V and J genes are TRBV20-1 and TRBJ1-2; D not certain. V was clipped by 0 bases and J by 4 bases, with 21 bases between them. From germline, CDR1 is DFQATT and CDR2 SNEGSKA (reference sequence). The CDR3 covers 17 residues. The CDR3 here is CSARDQTGEAARYGYTF. The CDR3 nucleotides read TGCAGTGCTAGAGATCAGACGGGTGAGGCAGCTCGCTATGGCTACACCTTC.

The V and J genes are TRBV5-4 and TRBJ1-2, with TRBD1 matching over 9 bases. The germline CDR1 and CDR2 sequences are SGHNT and YYREEE (reference sequence). V lost 2 bases and J lost 6; bases outside the gene matches: 8. The CDR3 contains 15 residues. The DNA for the CDR3 is TGTGCCAGCAGCTTCCCGGGACAGGGAATCGATGGCTACACCTTC. It codes for CASSFPGQGIDGYTF.

The J gene is TRBJ2-5, the V gene TRBV2, with D maybe TRBD1 (6 bases). Looked up from germline, CDR1 is SNHLY and CDR2 is FYNNEI. V lost 9 bases to trimming and J lost 10 bases, with 27 bases between them. This CDR3 comprises 15 residues. Here the CDR3 reads CASSAQDSRQMGQYF. The CDR3 nucleotides are TGTGCCAGTTCTGCCCAGGACAGCAGACAGATGGGCCAGTACTTC.

J is TRBJ2-3 and V is TRBV30, with 7 bases identical to TRBD2. The CDR3 consists of 15 residues. The V gene end was trimmed by 8 bases and the J gene end by 6 bases; junction bases not matched to a gene: 17. Germline V CDR1 and CDR2: GTSNPN, SVGIG (reference sequence). The CDR3 DNA follows: TGTGCCACGCACGGGGGGAGGAATAATCGGGATACGCAGTATTTT. Its protein product is CATHGGRNNRDTQYF.

The CDR3 loop is CSVEGGRDGDTDTQYF. For the CDR3, the DNA is TGCAGCGTCGAGGGGGGTAGGGATGGGGACACAGATACGCAGTATTTT. The rearrangement uses TRBV29-1 and TRBJ2-3; TRBD1 or TRBD2 may be the D gene (6 bases each). V was shortened by 6 bases and J by 2 bases, with 21 bases between the two germline ends. The germline CDR1 and CDR2 sequences are SQVTM and ANQGSEA. The CDR3 is made up of 16 amino acids.

V is TRBV19 and J is TRBJ1-5, with TRBD1 matching 11 bases. The V and J ends lost 7 bases and 3 bases, in that order; junction bases with no gene match: 5. Per the germline V gene, CDR1 is LNHDA and CDR2 is SQIVND (reference sequence). This CDR3 comprises 15 residues. This CDR3 is CASKRTGGNNQPQHF. The DNA for the CDR3 is TGTGCCAGTAAGAGGACAGGGGGCAACAATCAGCCCCAGCATTTT.

The chain combines TRBV12-3 or TRBV12-4 with TRBJ2-7; no clear D. The CDR3 runs to 13 residues. Trimming pared 3 bases from V and 4 bases from J, leaving 10 bases between. CDR3 amino acids: CASSLAETYEQYF. The CDR3 DNA is TGTGCCAGCAGTTTGGCCGAGACTTACGAGCAGTACTTC.

The chain has TRBV27 and TRBJ1-2, with TRBD1 matching over 9 bases. The CDR3 loop spans 15 amino acids. V lost 11 bases, J lost 5 bases, and 15 bases stayed unmatched. CDR1 and CDR2 (germline): MNHEY, SMNVEV (reference sequence). The CDR3 reads CASKSGGTGSYGYTF. The CDR3 nucleotides read TGTGCCTCCAAATCAGGGGGGACAGGGAGTTATGGCTACACCTTC.

This chain uses TRBV2 with TRBJ2-1, with D hard to call. This CDR3 has 11 residues. Germline CDR1 reads SNHLY; CDR2 reads FYNNEI. V was pared by 6 bases and J by 11 bases, with 11 bases between. The CDR3 coding sequence is TGTGCCAGCAGATCAGAAATGAAGCAGTTCTTC. Translating gives CASRSEMKQFF.

The chain recombines TRBV29-1 with TRBJ2-5; D tentatively reads TRBD1 or TRBD2 (5 bases each). The V gene lost 8 bases and the J gene lost 2 bases, with 18 bases spanning the gap. Germline values: CDR1 SQVTM, CDR2 ANQGSEA. The CDR3 has 14 residues. The CDR3 loop reads CSTEMGRGQETQYF. CDR3 nucleotide sequence: TGCAGCACGGAAATGGGACGAGGACAAGAGACCCAGTACTTC.

This clonotype was counted a single time. The genes are TRBV5-1 and TRBJ1-4; D gene ambiguous. The V gene's germline CDR1 is SGHRS and CDR2 YFSETQ. There are 14 residues in the CDR3. The V end lost 0 bases, the J end lost 10 bases, and 13 bases lay between the germline ends. Here the CDR3 DNA reads TGCGCCAGCAGCTTGGCCGGGTCTATGGGAAAACTGTTTTTT. The encoded protein is CASSLAGSMGKLFF.

The gene calls are TRBV15 and TRBJ2-7, with 8 bases fitting TRBD1. Germline V gene lookup returns CDR1 LNHNV and CDR2 YYDKDF (reference sequence). V gave up 1 base and J gave up 3 bases; unmatched junction bases: 8. The CDR3 spans 16 residues. As DNA, the CDR3 is TGTGCCACCAGCAGAGTGGGCAGGGGGCCTGACTACGAGCAGTACTTC. Translating it yields CATSRVGRGPDYEQYF.

Turning to this clonotype: One junction end does not reproduce the germline sequence, and a read error may be involved. The CDR3 DNA sequence: TGTGCCAGCACCCAACGACTCGGGGTCACTGAAGCTTTCTTT. This sequence encodes CASTQRLGVTEAFF. This chain joins TRBV3-1 and TRBJ1-1, with D hard to call. Germline V gives CDR1 LGHDT, CDR2 YNNKEL (reference sequence). This CDR3 spans 14 amino acids.

The chain carries TRBV20-1 and TRBJ2-7; 13 nucleotides align to TRBD2. This CDR3 spans 13 amino acids. The J segment lost 5 bases and the V segment lost 3 bases, leaving 1 base of the junction unmatched. Germline-derived CDR1 and CDR2 are DFQATT and SNEGSKA (reference sequence). The CDR3 nucleotides are TGCAGTGCTAGGACTAGCGGGAGGAACGAGCAGTACTTC. Translating it yields CSARTSGRNEQYF.